The 18 T cell receptor beta chains below all came from one sample that was sequenced in a study of T-cell memory formation after mild COVID-19. TCRdb analysed the 5' RACE reads with MiXCR anew, one entry per CDR3 protein. The table lists roughly 200,000 distinct CDR3 sequences, around 9.5% of them singletons. Specimen: PBMCs or a T cell subset sorted from them (not recorded which). The source is a man in his late teens or twenties who had mild COVID-19 (a few samples of this study predate the infection). Cell type and time point are not known.

In this sample, this clonotype turned up a few times. The chain combines TRBV7-6 with TRBJ1-1, with D unresolved. The CDR3 has 13 residues. Germline lookup yields CDR1 SGHVS and CDR2 FNYEAQ. Trimming removed 5 bases at V and 6 bases at J, with 13 bases between. The CDR3 sequence: CASSAGRASEAFF. The CDR3 region has the DNA TGTGCCAGCAGCGCTGGGCGGGCGTCTGAAGCTTTCTTT. The entire variable domain, with the rest obtained from reference TRBV7-6 and TRBJ1-1, is as follows: GAGVSQSPRYKVTKRGQDVALRCDPISGHVSLYWYRQALGQGPEFLTYFNYEAQQDKSGLPNDRFSAERPEGSISTLTIQRTEQRDSAMYRCASSAGRASEAFFGQGTRLTVV.

The V and J genes are TRBV18 and TRBJ2-1, with a weak D call TRBD2 (6 bases). CDR3 size: 15 residues. Trimming left V 3 bases short and J 6 bases short, with 15 bases between. Germline V gene sequence: CDR1 KGHSH, CDR2 LQKENI. This CDR3 is CASSPQAGPPNEQFF. The CDR3 DNA is TGTGCCAGCTCACCCCAGGCGGGGCCTCCCAATGAGCAGTTCTTC.

The sample holds a few counts of this clonotype. This chain joins TRBV7-9 and TRBJ2-1; a possible D gene is TRBD2 (6 bases). There are 15 residues in the CDR3. Germline CDR1 is SEHNR and CDR2 is FQNEAQ (reference sequence). V was shortened by 6 bases and J by 5 bases, with 17 bases between the two germline ends. This CDR3 is CASRGTLRLNNEQFF. CDR3 DNA: TGTGCCAGCAGGGGGACTCTTAGGCTCAACAATGAGCAGTTCTTC.

This clonotype was counted a few times. This chain connects TRBV4-1 to TRBJ1-2, with 8 bases fitting TRBD1. V gave up 2 bases and J gave up 2 bases; unmatched junction bases: 4. This CDR3 is built from 15 residues. Per the germline V gene, CDR1 is MGHRA and CDR2 is YSYEKL. DNA of the CDR3: TGCGCCAGCAGCCAACCGACAGGGGCGAACTATGGCTACACCTTC. It codes for CASSQPTGANYGYTF.

This clonotype occurred a few times. The chain is built from TRBV5-6 and TRBJ2-7, with D possibly matching TRBD1 (5 bases). Trimming took 1 base from V and 6 from J, leaving 8 bases between them. The CDR3 is 12 amino acids. In germline, CDR1 is SGHDT, CDR2 YYEEEE. The CDR3 loop reads CASSLTGSEQYV. The CDR3 DNA reads as TGTGCCAGCAGCTTGACAGGATCCGAGCAGTACGTC.

This clonotype was found many times. The J gene is TRBJ2-3, the V gene TRBV6-5; perhaps TRBD2 as D (6 bases). Trimming cost V 2 bases and J 0 bases, with 6 bases left between them. The CDR3 is 14 amino acids. Germline V gene data show CDR1 as MNHEY and CDR2 as SVGAGI. CDR3 protein: CASSYLASTDTQYF. The CDR3 nucleotides read TGTGCCAGCAGTTACCTAGCGAGCACAGATACGCAGTATTTT.

There are a few counts of this clonotype. V gene TRBV7-2 combines with J gene TRBJ1-6, with D possibly being TRBD1 (5 bases). Trimming pared 3 bases from V and 7 bases from J, leaving 10 bases between. Germline V gives CDR1 SGHTA, CDR2 FQGNSA. The CDR3 has 14 amino acids. The CDR3 coding sequence is TGTGCCAGCAGCTTTGTCGGGGCCAATTCACCCCTCCACTTT. Its protein product is CASSFVGANSPLHF. Using reference TRBV7-2 and TRBJ1-6 for the parts outside the CDR3, the full variable domain is GAGVSQSPSNKVTEKGKDVELRCDPISGHTALYWYRQSLGQGLEFLIYFQGNSAPDKSGLPSDRFSAERTGGSVSTLTIQRTQQEDSAVYLCASSFVGANSPLHFGNGTRLTVT.

The sample holds a few counts of this clonotype. This chain connects TRBV24-1 to TRBJ2-5; 7 bases align to TRBD2. Germline trimming cut 0 bases from V and 1 base from J; bases unmatched to any gene: 1. The germline V gene has CDR1 KGHDR and CDR2 SFDVKD. The CDR3 consists of 15 residues. The CDR3 is CATSDLGGGQETQYF. As DNA, the CDR3 is TGTGCCACCAGTGATTTGGGCGGGGGCCAAGAGACCCAGTACTTC.

There are many counts of this clonotype. The rearrangement uses TRBV7-9 and TRBJ2-1; the D gene is possibly TRBD1 (6 bases). The CDR3 totals 15 residues. Per the germline V gene, CDR1 is SEHNR and CDR2 is FQNEAQ (reference sequence). The germline V and J ends were trimmed by 7 bases and 2 bases, with 15 bases remaining between them. The CDR3 nucleotides are TGTGCCAGCAAGGGGGTTCCCTACCCCTACAATGAGCAGTTCTTC. Translating gives CASKGVPYPYNEQFF.

This clonotype was recorded a few times. V is TRBV12-3 or TRBV12-4 and J is TRBJ2-2; no clear D. CDR3 size: 11 residues. V was trimmed by 3 bases and J by 8 bases, leaving 4 bases between them. For the CDR3, the DNA is TGTGCCAGCAGTTTCCTAGGGGAGCTGTTTTTT. Translated: CASSFLGELFF.

This clonotype has at least ten counts. The V and J genes are TRBV5-1 and TRBJ1-2; D remains unclear. The CDR3 sequence is 15 residues long. V was clipped by 7 bases and J by 4 bases, with 20 bases between them. Germline CDR1 and CDR2: SGHRS and YFSETQ. This CDR3 reads CASHREAGSFYGYTF. The CDR3 coding sequence is TGCGCCAGCCACAGAGAAGCCGGGTCCTTCTATGGCTACACCTTC.

This clonotype has more than one count but fewer than ten. The chain has TRBV7-9 and TRBJ2-3; D call uncertain. The CDR3 has 14 amino acids. The germline V and J ends were trimmed by 1 base and 3 bases, with 8 bases remaining between them. CDR1 and CDR2 (germline): SEHNR, FQNEAQ (reference sequence). This chain's CDR3 is CASSLVDFTDTQYF. The CDR3 DNA follows: TGTGCCAGCAGCTTAGTGGATTTTACAGATACGCAGTATTTT.

In its sample, this clonotype was seen many times. At one boundary the junction diverges from the germline segment, which might be a read error. The chain joins TRBV6-5 to TRBJ1-1; D not certain. Germline CDR1 is MNHEY and CDR2 is SVGAGI. The CDR3 consists of 13 residues. In nucleotides, the CDR3 is TGTGCCAGCAGTTACCAGGTGAATACTGAAGCTTTCTTT. Residues: CASSYQVNTEAFF.

To note about this clonotype: A read error may account for a junction end that differs from germline. The gene calls are TRBV29-1 and TRBJ2-1; TRBD2 matches at 9 bases. Germline assignment: CDR1 SQVTM and CDR2 ANQGSEA. The CDR3 is 14 amino acids. The CDR3 bases are TGCAGCGACCTTGGGCGGGGGGGCTACACTGAGCAGTTCTTC. Translated, it gives CSDLGRGGYTEQFF.

The chain employs TRBV6-5 and TRBJ2-5; D perhaps matches TRBD1 (6 bases). CDR3 size: 13 residues. The germline gives CDR1 MNHEY, CDR2 SVGAGI. CDR3 loop: CVTGKDRQETQYF. The DNA for the CDR3 is TGTGTAACGGGGAAGGACAGACAAGAGACCCAGTACTTC.

This clonotype was found a few times. V is TRBV6-5 and J is TRBJ1-3; no clear D. The germline CDR1 and CDR2 sequences are MNHEY and SVGAGI. The CDR3 sequence is 19 residues long. With 0 bases removed from V and 1 base from J, the gap between germline ends came to 19 bases. CDR3 sequence: CASSYSIPGQPYSGNTIYF. In DNA form, the CDR3 reads TGTGCCAGCAGTTACTCGATCCCGGGTCAGCCCTATTCTGGAAACACCATATATTTT.

This clonotype was observed many times. The rearrangement uses TRBV6-5 and TRBJ1-6; the D is unclear. This CDR3 is 14 amino acids long. The germline CDR1 and CDR2 sequences are MNHEY and SVGAGI. Between the trimmed V and J ends, which lost 2 bases and 4 bases, there was a span of 6 bases. CDR3 coding DNA: TGTGCCAGCAGTTACGGGCTATATAATTCACCCCTCCACTTT. Its translation is CASSYGLYNSPLHF.

V usage is TRBV4-3 and J usage is TRBJ2-3, with D maybe TRBD2 (6 bases). The CDR3 spans 16 residues. Germline assignment: CDR1 LGHNA and CDR2 YSLEER. V lost 4 bases to trimming and J lost 4 bases, with 18 bases between them. The CDR3 bases are TGCGCCAGCAGCCTCGGGACGGGGGTGAGCCCAGATACGCAGTATTTT. Its translation: CASSLGTGVSPDTQYF.